The 12 T cell receptor beta chains given below trace back to one sample, sequenced in a study of blood T cell repertoires in COVID-19. TCRdb's table, derived via immunoSEQ multiplex PCR, lists solely in-frame clones and lacks some. The sample holds more than 200,000 clones; approximately 87% are singletons and the top ten take 2% to 2.5%. The sequencing input was peripheral blood. These receptors were taken from a woman in her forties or fifties with acute or convalescent COVID-19.

The chain joins TRBV6-5 to TRBJ1-1; weak D call: TRBD1 (5 bases). CDR1 and CDR2 (germline): MNHEY, SVGAGI. V was shortened by 2 bases and J by 5 bases, with 15 bases between the two germline ends. The CDR3 extends over 15 amino acids. The CDR3: CASSYNGKGKTEAFF. The CDR3 DNA is TGTGCCAGCAGTTACAACGGCAAGGGGAAGACTGAAGCTTTCTTT.

This rearrangement joins TRBV29-1 to TRBJ2-1; 13 nucleotides agree with TRBD2. Germline CDR1 is SQVTM and CDR2 is ANQGSEA. Trimming removed 4 bases from V and 0 bases from J; junction bases left unmatched: 6. This CDR3 is built from 17 residues. The DNA of the CDR3 is TGCAGCGTTGTTAGACTAGCGGGAGGTAGCTCCTACAATGAGCAGTTCTTC. Its protein is CSVVRLAGGSSYNEQFF.

The chain couples TRBV5-5 to TRBJ1-2; D might be TRBD1 (5 bases). Germline V gene data show CDR1 as SGHKS and CDR2 as YYEKEE (reference sequence). This CDR3 has 15 residues. V lost 0 bases and J 7 bases, leaving 16 bases between the germline ends. Here the CDR3 DNA reads TGTGCCAGCAGCTTGGGCCCGACAGCTTCTGGTGGCTACACCTTC. Amino acids: CASSLGPTASGGYTF.

This chain uses TRBV4-1 with TRBJ2-5; TRBD1 matches at 7 bases. The J segment lost 2 bases and the V segment lost 3 bases, leaving 9 bases of the junction unmatched. Germline V gene sequence: CDR1 MGHRA, CDR2 YSYEKL. The CDR3 is made up of 16 amino acids. The DNA for the CDR3 is TGCGCCAGCAGCCACCAGGGGACAGACAAACAAGAGACCCAGTACTTC. Amino acids: CASSHQGTDKQETQYF.

The V call is TRBV29-1, the J call TRBJ1-2; TRBD1 matches at 9 bases. Germline V lookup: CDR1 SQVTM, CDR2 ANQGSEA. The CDR3 covers 14 residues. J gave up 0 bases and V 6 bases, and 5 bases lay outside the gene matches. In DNA, the CDR3 is TGCAGCGTCAATCGACAGGGGGCTAACTATGGCTACACCTTC. Translating gives CSVNRQGANYGYTF.

Only one count was recorded for this clone. The CDR3 bases are TGTGCCAGCAGCCCGGGGGATAGCGGGAACTACGAGCAGTACTTC. Amino acids: CASSPGDSGNYEQYF. The rearrangement links TRBV11-2 to TRBJ2-7, with 8 bases fitting TRBD2. Germline CDR1 is SGHAT and CDR2 is FQNNGV. The CDR3 spans 15 residues. With V trimmed by 5 bases and J by 3 bases, 9 bases remained unmatched.

This sequence joins TRBV6-1 and TRBJ2-3, with TRBD1 matching 10 bases. The length of the CDR3 is 19 residues. Germline V gene lookup returns CDR1 MNHNS and CDR2 SASEGT. J gave up 2 bases and V 2 bases, and 13 bases lay outside the gene matches. Here the CDR3 DNA reads TGTGCCAGCAGTGAACATGGGGGGACAGGGGCCCCCTTCACAGATACGCAGTATTTT. It is translated as CASSEHGGTGAPFTDTQYF.

This chain links TRBV2 with TRBJ2-7; 9 nucleotides align to TRBD1. This CDR3 has 14 residues. Per germline, CDR1 SNHLY and CDR2 FYNNEI. The ends lost 9 bases at V and 4 bases at J; junction bases unmatched: 10. As DNA, the CDR3 is TGTGCCAGAGGGGGAGAGGACAGGGGATACGAGCAGTACTTC. This sequence encodes CARGGEDRGYEQYF.

This clone has a single count. The CDR3 protein is CASSPIDRAYEQYF. In nucleotides, the CDR3 is TGTGCCAGCAGCCCGATCGACAGGGCATACGAGCAGTACTTC. The chain joins TRBV7-2 to TRBJ2-7; 7 bases fit TRBD1. The CDR3 has 14 residues. Trimming at V came to 5 bases and at J to 4 bases, leaving 8 bases not matched to a gene. Germline CDR1 is SGHTA and CDR2 is FQGNSA.

This chain joins TRBV24-1 and TRBJ2-2; a weak D match, TRBD2 (7 bases). The CDR3 sequence is 20 residues long. Looked up from germline, CDR1 is KGHDR and CDR2 is SFDVKD. The ends were cut back, 1 base at V and 0 bases at J, with 20 bases in the middle. The DNA for the CDR3 is TGTGCCACCAGTGATTTTCGTCGGGGGGCCTATCCACCGAACACCGGGGAGCTGTTTTTT. This gives the protein CATSDFRRGAYPPNTGELFF.

This clone was detected once. The chain carries TRBV11-2 and TRBJ2-5; a weak D match, TRBD2 (5 bases). CDR3 length: 15 amino acids. Trimming cost V 1 base and J 4 bases, with 13 bases left between them. CDR1 and CDR2 from the germline V gene are SGHAT and FQNNGV. CDR3 region: CASSLGPGNGETQYF. The CDR3 bases are TGTGCCAGCAGCTTAGGACCCGGGAATGGAGAGACCCAGTACTTC.

V and J are TRBV10-3 and TRBJ2-1, with TRBD1 matching 8 bases. Per the germline V gene, CDR1 is ENHRY and CDR2 is SYGVKD. The CDR3 is 16 residues long. Trimming at V came to 4 bases and at J to 4 bases, leaving 9 bases not matched to a gene. Written as DNA, the CDR3 is TGTGCCATCAGTGCCCCGCCAGGGGGCGTGTACAATGAGCAGTTCTTC. Its protein product is CAISAPPGGVYNEQFF.